This T cell receptor beta chain comes out of a study of blood T cell repertoires in COVID-19. At the level of the study: Italy, Spain and the United States were the sources of the convalescent and acute COVID-19 samples. PBMCs, B-cell-depleted T cells, or T cells were the source of the cDNA or gDNA that made up the material.

Methods used by the authors: From reference gene primer amplification, estimates of nucleated cell counts were derived. The repertoire was sequenced with immunoSEQ multiplex PCR; TCRdb's copy has only in-frame clones and lacks some. From that table come the V and J calls and clone size; the DNA was used to work out D and trimming. The sample contains almost 45,000 clones, approximately 70% of which appear only once. Germline values: CDR1 LNHDA, CDR2 SQIVND (reference sequence). V shed 4 bases and J shed 1 base, with 14 bases lying between them. This CDR3 has 16 amino acids. The clonotype originates from an elderly man with acute or convalescent COVID-19. The specimen was peripheral blood. The chain carries TRBV19 and TRBJ2-1, with D perhaps TRBD1 (6 bases). The CDR3: CASSTLTGHSYNEQFF. The CDR3 nucleotides read TGTGCCAGTAGTACTTTGACAGGCCATTCCTACAATGAGCAGTTCTTC.